A selection of T cell receptor beta chains follows, all from one sample in a study. TCRdb re-analysed the reads in MiXCR, keeping a single row per CDR3 protein. This sample has hundreds of distinct CDR3 sequences, with 6% to 7% found just once. The sample taken for sequencing was CD4+ T cells from synovial fluid. Every receptor here comes from a human donor with rheumatoid arthritis. CDR3s include the opening cysteine and the closing phenylalanine or tryptophan. The order of the fields is CDR3 protein, CDR3 DNA, clone size, V gene, J gene, D gene. A D gene is named only where the DNA matches it firmly. Where a row states a size, it is once, few, many or the class of an expanded clone; other rows omit it.

CANRAISQKNTEAFF	TGTGCTAACAGGGCTATATCACAGAAGAACACTGAAGCTTTCTTT	-	TRBV2	TRBJ1-1	-
CSASDLLEQFF	TGCAGTGCTAGTGACCTCCTCGAGCAGTTCTTC	large	TRBV20-1	TRBJ2-1	-
CASSPRVYEQYF	TGTGCCAGCAGTCCCCGGGTCTACGAGCAGTACTTC	medium-sized	TRBV12-3/TRBV12-4	TRBJ2-7	-
CASSLRRESDYEQYF	TGTGCCAGCAGCTTACGGCGGGAGAGTGATTACGAGCAGTACTTC	large	TRBV11-2	TRBJ2-7	TRBD2
CASSQGQGSSYNEQFF	TGTGCCAGCAGTCAGGGACAGGGGAGCTCCTACAATGAGCAGTTCTTC	large	TRBV6-5	TRBJ2-1	TRBD1
CSARNQNTEAFF	TGCAGTGCTAGGAACCAGAACACTGAAGCTTTCTTT	medium-sized	TRBV20-1	TRBJ1-1	-
CAWSVHAGANVLTF	TGTGCCTGGAGTGTCCATGCTGGGGCCAACGTCCTGACTTTC	large	TRBV30	TRBJ2-6	-
CASSPPQVYEQYF	TGTGCCAGCTCACCTCCCCAGGTTTACGAGCAGTACTTC	medium-sized	TRBV18	TRBJ2-7	-
CSVGQGYNSPLHF	TGCAGTGTTGGACAGGGCTATAATTCACCCCTCCACTTT	large	TRBV20-1	TRBJ1-6	TRBD1
CASSSLDYYGYTF	TGTGCCAGCAGTTCCCTCGACTACTATGGCTACACCTTC	medium-sized	TRBV28	TRBJ1-2	-
CASSLQGGKNIQYF	TGTGCCAGCAGCCTCCAGGGCGGCAAAAACATTCAGTACTTC	medium-sized	TRBV12-3/TRBV12-4	TRBJ2-4	-
CSARLANEQFF	TGCAGTGCTAGACTGGCAAATGAGCAGTTCTTC	large	TRBV20-1	TRBJ2-1	-